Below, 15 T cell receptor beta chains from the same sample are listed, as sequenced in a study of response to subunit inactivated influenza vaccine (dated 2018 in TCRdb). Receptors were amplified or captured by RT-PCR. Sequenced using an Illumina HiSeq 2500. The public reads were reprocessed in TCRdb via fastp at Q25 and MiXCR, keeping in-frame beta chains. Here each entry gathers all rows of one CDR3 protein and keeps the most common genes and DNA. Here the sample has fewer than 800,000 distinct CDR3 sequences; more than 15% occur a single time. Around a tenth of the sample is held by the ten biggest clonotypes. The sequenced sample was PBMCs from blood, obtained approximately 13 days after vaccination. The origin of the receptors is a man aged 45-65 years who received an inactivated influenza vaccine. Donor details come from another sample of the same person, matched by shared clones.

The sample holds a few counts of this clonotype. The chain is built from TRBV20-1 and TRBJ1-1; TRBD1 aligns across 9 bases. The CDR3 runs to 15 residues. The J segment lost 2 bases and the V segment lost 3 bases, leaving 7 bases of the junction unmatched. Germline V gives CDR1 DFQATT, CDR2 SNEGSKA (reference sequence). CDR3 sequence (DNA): TGCAGTGCTAGCGAGAAACAGGGGGCTAACACTGAAGCTTTCTTT. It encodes CSASEKQGANTEAFF.

CDR3 residues: CASSLRPGVAGELFF. CDR3 nucleotides: TGTGCCAGCAGCTTACGTCCGGGAGTCGCCGGGGAGCTGTTTTTT. The chain employs TRBV7-9 and TRBJ2-2, with D perhaps TRBD2 (6 bases). The V end lost 2 bases, the J end lost 6 bases, and 13 bases lay between the germline ends. The CDR3 loop spans 15 amino acids. CDR1 is SEHNR, CDR2 FQNEAQ, per germline (reference sequence).

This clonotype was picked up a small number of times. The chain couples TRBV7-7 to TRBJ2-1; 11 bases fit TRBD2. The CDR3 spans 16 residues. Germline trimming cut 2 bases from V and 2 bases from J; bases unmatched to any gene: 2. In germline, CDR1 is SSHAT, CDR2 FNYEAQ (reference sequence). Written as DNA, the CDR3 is TGTGCCAGCAGCTTAACGGGACTAGCGGCCTACAATGAGCAGTTCTTC. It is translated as CASSLTGLAAYNEQFF.

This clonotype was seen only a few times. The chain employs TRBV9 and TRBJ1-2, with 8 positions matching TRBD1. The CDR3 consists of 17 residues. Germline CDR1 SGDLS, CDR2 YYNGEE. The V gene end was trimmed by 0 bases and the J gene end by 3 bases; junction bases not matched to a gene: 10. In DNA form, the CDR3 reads TGTGCCAGCAGCGTAGCTTCGTCAGGGGGCGCTTACTATGGCTACACCTTC. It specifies CASSVASSGGAYYGYTF.

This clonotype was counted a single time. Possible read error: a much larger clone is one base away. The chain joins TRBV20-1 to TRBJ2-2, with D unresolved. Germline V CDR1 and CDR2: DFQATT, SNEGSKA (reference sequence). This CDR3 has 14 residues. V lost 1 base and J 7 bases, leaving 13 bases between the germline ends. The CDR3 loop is CSARVPVSGGELFF. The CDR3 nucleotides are TGCAGTGCTAGAGTACCAGTGTCGGGCGGGGAGCTGTTTTTT.

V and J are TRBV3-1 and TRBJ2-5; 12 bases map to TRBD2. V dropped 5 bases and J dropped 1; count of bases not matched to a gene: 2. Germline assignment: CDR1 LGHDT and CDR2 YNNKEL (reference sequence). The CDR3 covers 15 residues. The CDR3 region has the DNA TGTGCCAGCAGCTGGACTAGCGGGACCCAAGAGACCCAGTACTTC. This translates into CASSWTSGTQETQYF.

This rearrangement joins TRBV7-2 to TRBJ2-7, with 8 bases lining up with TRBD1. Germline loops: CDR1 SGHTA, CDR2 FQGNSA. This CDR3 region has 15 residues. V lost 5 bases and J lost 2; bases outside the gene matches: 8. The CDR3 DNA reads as TGTGCCAGCAGCCTAAGGGGACAGGCCACCTACGAGCAGTACTTC. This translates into CASSLRGQATYEQYF. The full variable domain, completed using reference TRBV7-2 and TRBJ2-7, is GAGVSQSPSNKVTEKGKDVELRCDPISGHTALYWYRQSLGQGLEFLIYFQGNSAPDKSGLPSDRFSAERTGGSVSTLTIQRTQQEDSAVYLCASSLRGQATYEQYFGPGTRLTVT.

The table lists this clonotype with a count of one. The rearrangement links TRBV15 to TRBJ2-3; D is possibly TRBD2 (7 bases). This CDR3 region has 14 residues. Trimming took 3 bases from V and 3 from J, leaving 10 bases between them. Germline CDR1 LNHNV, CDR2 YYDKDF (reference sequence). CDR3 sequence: CATSRGRGTDTQYF. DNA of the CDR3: TGTGCCACCAGCAGGGGGAGGGGGACAGATACGCAGTATTTT. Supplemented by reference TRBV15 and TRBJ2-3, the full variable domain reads DAMVIQNPRYQVTQFGKPVTLSCSQTLNHNVMYWYQQKSSQAPKLLFHYYDKDFNNEADTPDNFQSRRPNTSFCFLDIRSPGLGDTAMYLCATSRGRGTDTQYFGPGTRLTVL.

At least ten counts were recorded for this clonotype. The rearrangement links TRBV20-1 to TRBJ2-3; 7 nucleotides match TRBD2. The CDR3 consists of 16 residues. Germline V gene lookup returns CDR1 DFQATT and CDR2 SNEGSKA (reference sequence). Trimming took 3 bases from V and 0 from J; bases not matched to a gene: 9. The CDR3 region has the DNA TGCAGTGCTAGCGGCCGACTAGCAGCTAGCACAGATACGCAGTATTTT. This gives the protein CSASGRLAASTDTQYF.

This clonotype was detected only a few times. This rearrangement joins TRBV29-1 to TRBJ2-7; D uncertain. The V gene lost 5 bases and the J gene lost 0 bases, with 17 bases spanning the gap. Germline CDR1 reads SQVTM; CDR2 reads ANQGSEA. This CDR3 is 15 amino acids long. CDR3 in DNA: TGCAGCGTTAGAAGGAGTAGGTCGGACTCCTACGAGCAGTACTTC. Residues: CSVRRSRSDSYEQYF.

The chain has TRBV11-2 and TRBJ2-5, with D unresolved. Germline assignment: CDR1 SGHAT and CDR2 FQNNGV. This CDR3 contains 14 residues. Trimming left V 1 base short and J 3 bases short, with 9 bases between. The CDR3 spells CASSLVWHKETQYF. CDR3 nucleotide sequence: TGTGCCAGCAGCTTAGTTTGGCATAAAGAGACCCAGTACTTC.

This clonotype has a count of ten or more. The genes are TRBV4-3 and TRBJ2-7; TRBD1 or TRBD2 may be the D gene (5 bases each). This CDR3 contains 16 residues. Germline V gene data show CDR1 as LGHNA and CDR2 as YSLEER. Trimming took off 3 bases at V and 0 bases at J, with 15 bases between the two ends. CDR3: CASSQERDVTSYEQYF. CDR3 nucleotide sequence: TGCGCCAGCAGCCAGGAACGGGACGTAACCTCCTACGAGCAGTACTTC.

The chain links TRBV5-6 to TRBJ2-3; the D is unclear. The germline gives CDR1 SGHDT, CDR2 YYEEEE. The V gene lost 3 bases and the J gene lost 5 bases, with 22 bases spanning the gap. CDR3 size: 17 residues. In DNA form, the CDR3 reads TGTGCCAGCAGCTCGAAGCCCGGGTCCTCCGTAATAGATACGCAGTATTTT. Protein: CASSSKPGSSVIDTQYF.

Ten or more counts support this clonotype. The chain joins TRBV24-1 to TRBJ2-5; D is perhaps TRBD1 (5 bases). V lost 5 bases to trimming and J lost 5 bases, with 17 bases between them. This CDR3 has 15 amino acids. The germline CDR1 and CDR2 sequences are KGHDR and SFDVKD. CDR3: CATSVNRQGGETQYF. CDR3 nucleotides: TGTGCCACCAGTGTCAATAGGCAGGGCGGCGAGACCCAGTACTTC.

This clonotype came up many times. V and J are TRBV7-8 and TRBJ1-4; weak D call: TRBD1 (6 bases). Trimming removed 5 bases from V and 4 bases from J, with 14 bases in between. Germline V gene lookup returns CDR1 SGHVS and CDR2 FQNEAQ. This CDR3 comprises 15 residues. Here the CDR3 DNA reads TGTGCCAGCAGCGACCGGGAGGGGGATAATGAAAAACTGTTTTTT. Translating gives CASSDREGDNEKLFF.